Each of the 4 T cell receptor beta chains below was sequenced from the same sample in a study of blood T cell repertoires in COVID-19. Measured with immunoSEQ multiplex PCR; TCRdb has only the in-frame clones, and not every one. The data hold around 190,000 clones, with approximately 83% observed a single time. Source material: peripheral blood. These receptors were obtained from a man aged 50-59 years with active or convalescent COVID-19.

The chain is built from TRBV5-1 and TRBJ1-1; no reliable D call. Germline CDR1 SGHRS, CDR2 YFSETQ. This CDR3 region has 15 residues. V gave up 0 bases and J gave up 3 bases, with 12 bases separating them. CDR3 DNA: TGCGCCAGCAGCTTGGGAGCGGGTTTCGACACTGAAGCTTTCTTT. The encoded protein is CASSLGAGFDTEAFF. Supplemented by reference TRBV5-1 and TRBJ1-1, the full variable domain reads KAGVTQTPRYLIKTRGQQVTLSCSPISGHRSVSWYQQTPGQGLQFLFEYFSETQRNKGNFPGRFSGRQFSNSRSEMNVSTLELGDSALYLCASSLGAGFDTEAFFGQGTRLTVV.

The chain links TRBV29-1 to TRBJ1-2, with TRBD1 matching 7 bases. Trimming took 6 bases from V and 0 from J; bases not matched to a gene: 4. The germline V gene encodes CDR1 SQVTM and CDR2 ANQGSEA. The CDR3 spans 13 residues. The CDR3 DNA follows: TGCAGCGTGAACAGGGGAGCTAACTATGGCTACACCTTC. Protein sequence: CSVNRGANYGYTF.

The rearrangement joins TRBV9 to TRBJ2-1; D perhaps matches TRBD1 (5 bases). The CDR3 covers 11 residues. Germline V lookup: CDR1 SGDLS, CDR2 YYNGEE. Deletions cut 2 bases from V and 9 bases from J, with 6 bases between. CDR3 coding DNA: TGTGCCAGCAGCGTCCAGGGTGAGCAGTTCTTC. Translated: CASSVQGEQFF. Using reference TRBV9 and TRBJ2-1 for the parts outside the CDR3, the full variable domain is DSGVTQTPKHLITATGQRVTLRCSPRSGDLSVYWYQQSLDQGLQFLIQYYNGEERAKGNILERFSAQQFPDLHSELNLSSLELGDSALYFCASSVQGEQFFGPGTRLTVL.

This rearrangement joins TRBV9 to TRBJ2-2, with D tentatively TRBD2 (6 bases). The V gene's germline CDR1 is SGDLS and CDR2 YYNGEE. The CDR3 loop spans 16 amino acids. V was cut by 3 bases and J by 4 bases, with 16 bases left in between. The chain's CDR3 is CASSASGSPGTGELFF. The CDR3 bases are TGTGCCAGCAGCGCATCCGGGAGCCCAGGCACCGGGGAGCTGTTTTTT.